This T cell receptor (beta chain) was captured in a study of cytomegalovirus exposure and HLA in healthy donors. Study-level points and caveats: Serostatus for CMV was the only available immune exposure information.

All the people who gave samples were healthy bone marrow donors. As for this clone: Its antigen is not identified.

V lost 4 bases and J lost 0; bases outside the gene matches: 0. Germline CDR1 is SGHTA and CDR2 is FQGNSA. This CDR3 comprises 15 residues. This PCR relied on a set of 60 Vbeta primers and 13 Jbeta primers. Clones were sequenced by immunoSEQ multiplex PCR, and TCRdb holds only the in-frame ones, with some missing. The sample holds about 140,000 clones, approximately 84% seen once. The sequenced sample was PBMCs. This TCR was recovered from a woman aged 40 to 50 in good health and CMV-seronegative. The gene calls are TRBV7-2 and TRBJ2-7, with 13 bases aligning to TRBD2. CDR3 sequence reads: CASSWTSGSSYEQYF. The CDR3 region has the DNA TGTGCCAGCAGCTGGACTAGCGGGAGCTCCTACGAGCAGTACTTC.